The 19 T cell receptor beta chains below all came from one sample that was sequenced in a study of identical twins. TCRdb reprocessed the 5' RACE reads via MiXCR and lists one record per CDR3 protein. Among roughly 750,000 distinct CDR3 sequences listed, over 20% were seen once. The same sample was also used in a study of T cells expressing NK-cell markers.

The sequencing input was PBMCs. Source of these receptors: a woman under 30 in good health.

In its sample, this clonotype was seen a few times. The V and J genes are TRBV4-1 and TRBJ1-2; D perhaps matches TRBD1 (6 bases). CDR3 length: 13 amino acids. Trimming shortened V by 3 bases and J by 8 bases, and 13 bases separated the two germline ends. Looked up from germline, CDR1 is MGHRA and CDR2 is YSYEKL. The CDR3 nucleotides are TGCGCCAGCAGCCACGGACAGTCCGCCGGCTACACCTTC. Protein sequence: CASSHGQSAGYTF.

In this sample, this clonotype turned up a few times. The V and J genes are TRBV20-1 and TRBJ1-2; no reliable D call. Germline CDR1 is DFQATT and CDR2 is SNEGSKA (reference sequence). Trimming cost V 6 bases and J 7 bases, with 27 bases left between them. The CDR3 sequence is 16 residues long. The CDR3 is CSASDGSYRERAGYTF. The CDR3 coding sequence is TGCAGTGCCTCGGATGGCTCGTATCGAGAGAGGGCTGGCTACACCTTC.

This chain connects TRBV7-8 to TRBJ2-5; 10 bases fit TRBD2. CDR1 and CDR2 from the germline V gene are SGHVS and FQNEAQ. This CDR3 has 14 amino acids. V was pared by 7 bases and J by 4 bases, with 6 bases of the junction left unmatched. CDR3 sequence reads: CASILRLAGETQYF. The CDR3 DNA reads TGTGCCAGCATCCTCCGACTAGCGGGAGAGACCCAGTACTTC.

This clonotype has only a few counts. V and J are TRBV11-2 and TRBJ1-1; D possibly corresponds to TRBD1 (5 bases). The CDR3 length is 18 residues. CDR1 is SGHAT and CDR2 is FQNNGV in the germline V gene. Trimming took 4 bases from V and 3 from J, leaving 24 bases between them. The CDR3 here is CASSSTGVWASGDTEAFF. The DNA for the CDR3 is TGTGCCAGCAGCTCGACGGGAGTTTGGGCCTCGGGGGACACTGAAGCTTTCTTT.

This clonotype occurred once. This chain joins TRBV12-3 or TRBV12-4 and TRBJ2-1; D perhaps matches TRBD2 (6 bases). This CDR3 has 12 residues. Deletions cut 2 bases from V and 15 bases from J, with 14 bases between. The CDR3 bases are TGTGCCAGCAGTTTATCAGCGGGCTACGGGTTCTTC. Translation gives CASSLSAGYGFF.

The chain joins TRBV29-1 to TRBJ1-1, with a tentative D call TRBD1 (5 bases). Germline V CDR1 and CDR2: SQVTM, ANQGSEA. The CDR3 consists of 13 residues. V lost 5 bases, J lost 1 base, and 11 bases lay in between. The CDR3 region has the DNA TGCAGCGTTTACTCGGGGGAGAACACTGAAGCTTTCTTT. It codes for CSVYSGENTEAFF.

The rearrangement links TRBV20-1 to TRBJ2-1; TRBD2 matches 10 bases. Germline values: CDR1 DFQATT, CDR2 SNEGSKA (reference sequence). CDR3 length: 17 amino acids. V dropped 2 bases and J dropped 2; count of bases not matched to a gene: 9. CDR3 sequence (DNA): TGCAGTGCTAGACCCACTGCTAGCGGGGGAACCTACAATGAGCAGTTCTTC. Protein: CSARPTASGGTYNEQFF.

This clonotype is a singleton in its sample. The genes are TRBV7-3 and TRBJ1-1, with 9 bases aligning to TRBD1. The J segment lost 11 bases and the V segment lost 6 bases, leaving 4 bases of the junction unmatched. Per germline, CDR1 SGHTA and CDR2 FQGTGA. The CDR3 loop spans 11 amino acids. CDR3: CASSPGQGAFF. The CDR3 coding sequence is TGTGCCAGCAGTCCGGGACAGGGCGCTTTCTTT. The full variable domain, completed using reference TRBV7-3 and TRBJ1-1, is GAGVSQTPSNKVTEKGKYVELRCDPISGHTALYWYRQSLGQGPEFLIYFQGTGAADDSGLPNDRFFAVRPEGSVSTLKIQRTERGDSAVYLCASSPGQGAFFGQGTRLTVV.

In this sample, this clonotype turned up many times. The chain uses TRBV12-3 or TRBV12-4 and TRBJ2-1; the D gene is possibly TRBD2 (5 bases). Trimming left V 1 base short and J 4 bases short, with 8 bases between. The CDR3 extends over 14 amino acids. The CDR3 loop reads CASSLGTAYNEQFF. The CDR3 DNA sequence: TGTGCCAGCAGTTTAGGGACTGCTTACAATGAGCAGTTCTTC.

This clonotype was seen at least ten times. V gene TRBV20-1 combines with J gene TRBJ1-5, with TRBD1 as a possible D gene (5 bases). The V and J ends lost 1 base and 0 bases respectively, with 19 bases between them. From germline, CDR1 is DFQATT and CDR2 SNEGSKA (reference sequence). The CDR3 has 18 residues. CDR3: CSARVQDAGPYSNQPQHF. CDR3 in DNA: TGCAGTGCTAGAGTACAGGACGCCGGACCGTATAGCAATCAGCCCCAGCATTTT.

The chain combines TRBV6-5 with TRBJ1-5; tentative D call: TRBD1 (6 bases). The CDR3 is made up of 13 amino acids. From germline, CDR1 is MNHEY and CDR2 SVGAGI. The V and J ends lost 4 bases and 4 bases respectively, with 8 bases between them. The CDR3 DNA reads as TGTGCCAGCAGTTGGGGGCAGAATCAGCCCCAGCATTTT. Amino acid sequence: CASSWGQNQPQHF.

The rearrangement joins TRBV27 to TRBJ2-1, with 8 bases matching TRBD2. Losses at the gene ends were 6 bases for V and 9 bases for J; bases not matched to a gene: 16. The CDR3 runs to 16 residues. Germline V gene data show CDR1 as MNHEY and CDR2 as SMNVEV (reference sequence). For the CDR3, the DNA is TGTGCCAGCAGCCCGATACCGGGACTAGGACCAGGTGAGCAGTTCTTC. Its protein product is CASSPIPGLGPGEQFF.

The V gene is TRBV18, the J gene TRBJ2-3, with D possibly being TRBD2 (6 bases). The V end lost 3 bases, the J end lost 2 bases, and 18 bases lay between the germline ends. CDR1 is KGHSH and CDR2 is LQKENI in the germline V gene. CDR3 length: 17 residues. This chain's CDR3 is CASSPPRVSGFTDTQYF. CDR3 DNA sequence: TGTGCCAGCTCACCCCCTAGGGTTAGCGGATTCACAGATACGCAGTATTTT.

This chain uses TRBV7-9 with TRBJ2-3, with TRBD1 matching 7 bases. The CDR3 is 14 residues long. Germline V gene data show CDR1 as SEHNR and CDR2 as FQNEAQ (reference sequence). V dropped 6 bases and J dropped 0; count of bases not matched to a gene: 3. The CDR3 DNA sequence: TGTGCCAGCAGACAGGGGCACAGCACAGATACGCAGTATTTT. This encodes CASRQGHSTDTQYF.

V is TRBV2 and J is TRBJ2-6; 7 nucleotides agree with TRBD1. The CDR3 totals 17 residues. Germline trimming cut 1 base from V and 4 bases from J; bases unmatched to any gene: 7. CDR1 is SNHLY, CDR2 FYNNEI, per germline. The CDR3 is CASSEGTRGSGANVLTF. As DNA, the CDR3 is TGTGCCAGCAGTGAAGGGACCAGGGGGTCAGGGGCCAACGTCCTGACTTTC.

This sequence joins TRBV5-1 and TRBJ2-3; D not resolved. Germline V gene data show CDR1 as SGHRS and CDR2 as YFSETQ. The CDR3 is 13 amino acids. Trimming took 9 bases from V and 1 from J, leaving 12 bases between them. CDR3 DNA sequence: TGCGCCACCGCTTTAGCCGGCACAGATACGCAGTATTTT. Translation: CATALAGTDTQYF.

The genes are TRBV27 and TRBJ1-2; tentatively, D is TRBD1 (6 bases). Trimming left V 4 bases short and J 8 bases short, with 14 bases between. Looked up from germline, CDR1 is MNHEY and CDR2 is SMNVEV (reference sequence). The CDR3 runs 13 residues. The chain's CDR3 is CASSYRDAEGYTF. The DNA of the CDR3 is TGTGCCAGCAGTTACAGGGATGCAGAAGGCTACACCTTC.

This clonotype was detected only a few times. CDR3 DNA: TGTGCCAGCAGTTCCCAGGGGGGAAAGCAGTACTTC. Its protein is CASSSQGGKQYF. This chain links TRBV7-2 with TRBJ2-7; D is possibly TRBD1 (7 bases). CDR3 length equals 12 residues. The germline gives CDR1 SGHTA, CDR2 FQGNSA. V was shortened by 6 bases and J by 8 bases, with 14 bases between the two germline ends. The variable domain in full, with the rest retrieved from reference TRBV7-2 and TRBJ2-7, is GAGVSQSPSNKVTEKGKDVELRCDPISGHTALYWYRQSLGQGLEFLIYFQGNSAPDKSGLPSDRFSAERTGGSVSTLTIQRTQQEDSAVYLCASSSQGGKQYFGPGTRLTVT.

This clonotype was seen at least ten times. This chain joins TRBV20-1 and TRBJ1-5; the match to TRBD1 covers 7 bases. The junction had 5 bases not matched to a gene; V was cut back by 3 bases and J by 3 bases. CDR3 size: 14 residues. The V gene's germline CDR1 is DFQATT and CDR2 SNEGSKA (reference sequence). CDR3 in DNA: TGCAGTGCTAGTAGGGGACAGTTCAATCAGCCCCAGCATTTT. Residues: CSASRGQFNQPQHF.